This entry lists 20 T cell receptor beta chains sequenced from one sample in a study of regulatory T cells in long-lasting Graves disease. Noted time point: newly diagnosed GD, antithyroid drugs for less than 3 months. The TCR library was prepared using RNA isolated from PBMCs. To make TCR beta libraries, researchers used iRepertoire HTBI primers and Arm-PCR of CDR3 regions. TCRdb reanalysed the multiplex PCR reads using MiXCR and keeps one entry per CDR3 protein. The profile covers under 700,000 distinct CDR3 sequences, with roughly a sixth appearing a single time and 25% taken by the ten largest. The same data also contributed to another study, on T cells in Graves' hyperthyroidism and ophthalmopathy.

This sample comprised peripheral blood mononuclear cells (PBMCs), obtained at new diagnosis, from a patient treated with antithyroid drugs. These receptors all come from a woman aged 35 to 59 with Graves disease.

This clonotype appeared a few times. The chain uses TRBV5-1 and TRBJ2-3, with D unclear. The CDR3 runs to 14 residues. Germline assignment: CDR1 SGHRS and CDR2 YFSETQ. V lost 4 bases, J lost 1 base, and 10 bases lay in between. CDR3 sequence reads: CASSKRARTDTQYF. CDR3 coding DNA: TGCGCCAGCAGCAAAAGGGCCCGCACAGATACGCAGTATTTT.

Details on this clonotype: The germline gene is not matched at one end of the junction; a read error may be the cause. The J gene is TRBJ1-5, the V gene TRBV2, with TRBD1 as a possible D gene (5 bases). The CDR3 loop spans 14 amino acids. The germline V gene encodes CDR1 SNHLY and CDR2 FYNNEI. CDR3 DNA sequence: TGTACCAGCCGGCAGGGTTCGAGCAATCAGCCTCAGCATTTT. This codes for CTSRQGSSNQPQHF. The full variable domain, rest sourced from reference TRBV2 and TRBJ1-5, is EPEVTQTPSHQVTQMGQEVILRCVPISNHLYFYWYRQILGQKVEFLVSFYNNEISEKSEIFDDQFSVERPDGSNFTLKIRSTKLEDSAMYFCTSRQGSSNQPQHFGDGTRLSIL.

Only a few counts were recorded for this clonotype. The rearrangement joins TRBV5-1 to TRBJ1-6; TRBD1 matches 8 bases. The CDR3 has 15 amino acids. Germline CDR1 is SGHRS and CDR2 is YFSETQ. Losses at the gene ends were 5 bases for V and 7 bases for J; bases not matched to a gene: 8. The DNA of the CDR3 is TGCGCCAGCAGTTCTATGACAGGGGACAATTCACCCCTCCACTTT. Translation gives CASSSMTGDNSPLHF.

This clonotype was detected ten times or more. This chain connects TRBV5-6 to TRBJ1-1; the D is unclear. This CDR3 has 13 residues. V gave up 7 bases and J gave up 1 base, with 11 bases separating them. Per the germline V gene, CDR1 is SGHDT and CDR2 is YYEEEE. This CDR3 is CASYGSSNTEAFF. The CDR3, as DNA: TGTGCCAGCTATGGATCATCGAACACTGAAGCTTTCTTT.

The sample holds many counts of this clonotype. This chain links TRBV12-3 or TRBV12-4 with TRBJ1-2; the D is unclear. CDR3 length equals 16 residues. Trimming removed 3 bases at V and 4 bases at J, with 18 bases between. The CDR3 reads CASSFARRPQRYGYTF. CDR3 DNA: TGTGCCAGCAGTTTTGCGCGAAGGCCACAGCGCTATGGCTACACCTTC.

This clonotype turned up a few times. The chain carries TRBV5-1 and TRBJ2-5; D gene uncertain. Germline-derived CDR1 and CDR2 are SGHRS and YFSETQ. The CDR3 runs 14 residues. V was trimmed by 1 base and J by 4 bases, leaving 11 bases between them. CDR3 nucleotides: TGCGCCAGCAGCTTGTCCTCCGGACGAGAGACCCAGTACTTC. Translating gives CASSLSSGRETQYF.

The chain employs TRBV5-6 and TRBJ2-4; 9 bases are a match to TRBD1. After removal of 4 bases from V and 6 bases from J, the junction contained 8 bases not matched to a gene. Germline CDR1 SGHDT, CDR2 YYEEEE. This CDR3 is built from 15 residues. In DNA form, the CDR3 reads TGTGCCAGCAGCCCTTCGGGGACAGGGACAAACATTCAGTACTTC. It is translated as CASSPSGTGTNIQYF.

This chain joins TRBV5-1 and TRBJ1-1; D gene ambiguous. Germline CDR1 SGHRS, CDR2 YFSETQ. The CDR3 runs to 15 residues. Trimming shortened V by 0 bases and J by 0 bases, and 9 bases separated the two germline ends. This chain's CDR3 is CASSLAEGMNTEAFF. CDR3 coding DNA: TGCGCCAGCAGCTTGGCCGAGGGTATGAACACTGAAGCTTTCTTT.

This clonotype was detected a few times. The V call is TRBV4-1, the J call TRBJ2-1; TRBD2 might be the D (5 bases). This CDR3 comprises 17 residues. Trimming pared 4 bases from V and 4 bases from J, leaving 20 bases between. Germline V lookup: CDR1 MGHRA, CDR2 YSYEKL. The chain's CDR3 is CASSRDWAGGPYNEQFF. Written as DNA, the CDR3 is TGCGCCAGCAGCCGAGACTGGGCTGGCGGGCCATACAATGAGCAGTTCTTC.

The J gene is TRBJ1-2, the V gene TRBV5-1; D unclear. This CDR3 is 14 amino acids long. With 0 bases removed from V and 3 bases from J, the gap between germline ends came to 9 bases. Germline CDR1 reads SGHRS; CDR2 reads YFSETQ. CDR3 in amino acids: CASSLGGCDYGYTF. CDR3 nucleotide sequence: TGCGCCAGCAGCTTGGGAGGGTGCGACTATGGCTACACCTTC.

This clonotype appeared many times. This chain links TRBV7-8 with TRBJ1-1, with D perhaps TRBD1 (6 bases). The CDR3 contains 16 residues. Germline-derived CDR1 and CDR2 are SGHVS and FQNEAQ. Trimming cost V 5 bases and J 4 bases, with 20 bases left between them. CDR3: CASSAYLRGTGTEAFF. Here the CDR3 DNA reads TGTGCCAGCAGCGCGTACCTTAGGGGGACGGGCACTGAAGCTTTCTTT.

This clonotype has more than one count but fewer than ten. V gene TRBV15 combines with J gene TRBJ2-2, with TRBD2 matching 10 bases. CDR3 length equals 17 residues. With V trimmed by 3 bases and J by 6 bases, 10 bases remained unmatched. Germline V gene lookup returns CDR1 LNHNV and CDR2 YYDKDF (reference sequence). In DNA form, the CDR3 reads TGTGCCACCAGCAGGAGCGGGGGGGGTACGTTGGCCGGGGAGCTGTTTTTT. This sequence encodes CATSRSGGGTLAGELFF.

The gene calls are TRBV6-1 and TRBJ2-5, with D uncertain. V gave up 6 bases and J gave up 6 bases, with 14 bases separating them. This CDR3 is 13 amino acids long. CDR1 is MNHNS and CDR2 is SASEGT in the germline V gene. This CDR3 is CASSPIGAKTQYF. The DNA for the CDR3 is TGTGCCAGCAGCCCAATAGGAGCCAAGACCCAGTACTTC.

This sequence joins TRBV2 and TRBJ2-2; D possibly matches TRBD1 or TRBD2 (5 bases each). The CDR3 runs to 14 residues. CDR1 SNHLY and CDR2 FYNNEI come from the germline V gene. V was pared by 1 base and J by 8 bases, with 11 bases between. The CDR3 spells CASSEDPGPGELFF. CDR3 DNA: TGTGCCAGCAGTGAAGACCCGGGACCTGGGGAGCTGTTTTTT.

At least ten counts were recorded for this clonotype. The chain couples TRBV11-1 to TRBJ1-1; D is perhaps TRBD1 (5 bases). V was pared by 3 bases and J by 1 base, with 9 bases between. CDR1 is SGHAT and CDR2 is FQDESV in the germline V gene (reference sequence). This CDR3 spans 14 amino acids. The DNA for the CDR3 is TGTGCCAGCAGCTTGACAGAGACGAACACTGAAGCTTTCTTT. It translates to CASSLTETNTEAFF.

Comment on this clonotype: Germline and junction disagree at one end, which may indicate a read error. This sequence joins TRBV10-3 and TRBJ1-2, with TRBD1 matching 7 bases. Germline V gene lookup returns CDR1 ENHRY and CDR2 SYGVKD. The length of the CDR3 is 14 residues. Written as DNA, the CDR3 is TGTGCCATCAGTGACCGACAGGGACACTATGGCCACACCTTC. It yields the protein CAISDRQGHYGHTF.

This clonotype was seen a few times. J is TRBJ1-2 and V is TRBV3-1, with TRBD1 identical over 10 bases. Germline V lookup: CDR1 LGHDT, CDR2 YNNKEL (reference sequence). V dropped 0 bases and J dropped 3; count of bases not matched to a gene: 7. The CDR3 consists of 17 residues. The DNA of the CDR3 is TGTGCCAGCAGCCAAGATAGTGCAGGACAGGGGGACTATGGCTACACCTTC. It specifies CASSQDSAGQGDYGYTF.

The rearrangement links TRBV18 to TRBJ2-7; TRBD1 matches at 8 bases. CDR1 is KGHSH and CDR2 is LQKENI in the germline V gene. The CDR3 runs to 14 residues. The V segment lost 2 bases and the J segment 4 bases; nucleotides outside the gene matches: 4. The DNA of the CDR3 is TGTGCCAGCTCACCAGACAGGGGTTGGTACGAGCAGTACTTC. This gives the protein CASSPDRGWYEQYF.

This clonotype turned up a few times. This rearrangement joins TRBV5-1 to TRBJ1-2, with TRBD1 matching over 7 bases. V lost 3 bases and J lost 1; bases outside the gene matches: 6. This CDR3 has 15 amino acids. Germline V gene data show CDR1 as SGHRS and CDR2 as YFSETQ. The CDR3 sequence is CASSSGGTDNYGYTF. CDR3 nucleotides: TGCGCCAGCAGCTCAGGAGGGACAGATAACTATGGCTACACCTTC.

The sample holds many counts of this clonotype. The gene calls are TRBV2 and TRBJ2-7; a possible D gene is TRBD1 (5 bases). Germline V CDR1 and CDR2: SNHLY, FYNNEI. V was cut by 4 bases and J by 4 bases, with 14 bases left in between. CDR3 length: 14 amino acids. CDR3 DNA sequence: TGTGCCAGCAGTGTGGTGGGGCTGGGGTACGAGCAGTACTTC. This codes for CASSVVGLGYEQYF.